The rows below give T cell receptor beta chains drawn from one sample of a study of T cells in Graves' hyperthyroidism and ophthalmopathy. TCRdb processed the multiplex PCR reads anew with MiXCR; each CDR3 protein has one entry. Of 300,000 to 450,000 distinct CDR3 sequences listed, around 14% were seen once; the top ten hold approximately 30%. Source material: blood. These receptors all stem from a woman in her thirties with Graves' hyperthyroidism. CDR3s include the opening cysteine and the closing phenylalanine or tryptophan. The order of the fields is J gene, V gene, D gene, clone size, CDR3 DNA, CDR3 protein. The D gene is left open where the match is weak. Size values are once, few and many counts, or a class for expanded clones, and some rows have none.

>TRBJ2-3|TRBV24-1|NA|NA
TGTGCCACCAGTTTGGACAGCCGGGGAGCCACAGATACGCAGTATTTT
CATSLDSRGATDTQYF
>TRBJ2-1|TRBV19|TRBD2|NA
TGTGCCAGTAGTATAGCCCCTAGCGGGAGGGCCAATGAGCAGTTCTTC
CASSIAPSGRANEQFF
>TRBJ2-1|TRBV20-1|TRBD2|few
TGCAGTGCTACCCACGGTAGCGGGAGAAGGGCCAATGAGCAGTTCTTC
CSATHGSGRRANEQFF
>TRBJ2-7|TRBV2|NA|NA
TGTGCCAGACAAACCGGGCCTTCCTACGAGCAGTACTTC
CARQTGPSYEQYF
>TRBJ2-7|TRBV5-1|TRBD2|many
TGCGCCAGCAGCTCCCTAGCGGGAGCCGAGCAGTACTTC
CASSSLAGAEQYF
>TRBJ2-7|TRBV4-1|NA|few
TGCGCCAGCAGCCAAGGTCCCAGGGGGGGTGGCGAGCAGTACTTC
CASSQGPRGGGEQYF
>TRBJ2-7|TRBV4-1|TRBD2|NA
TGCGCCAGCAGCCAAGATGTCGCTAGCGGGAGGGCCGGGGAGCAGTACTTC
CASSQDVASGRAGEQYF
>TRBJ1-5|TRBV29-1|TRBD1|few
TGCAGCGTTTATTTTAAACAGGGGCCTCGGAATCAGCCCCAGCATTTT
CSVYFKQGPRNQPQHF
>TRBJ2-5|TRBV4-1|TRBD2|NA
TGCGCCAGCAGCCAAGATGGAGGCGGGAGGGTCCAAGAGACCCAGTACTTC
CASSQDGGGRVQETQYF
>TRBJ2-1|TRBV30|NA|NA
TGTGCCTGGAGTGTACGCAGGGCGCCCTACAATGAGCAGTTCTTC
CAWSVRRAPYNEQFF
>TRBJ2-1|TRBV20-1|TRBD2|few
TGCAGTGCTAGAGATTTTCCGACTAGCGGGAGGGCCTCCTACAATGAGCAGTTCTTC
CSARDFPTSGRASYNEQFF
>TRBJ2-7|TRBV18|NA|NA
TGTGCCAGCTCACCACCCATGGGCAGAACCTACGAGCAGTACTTC
CASSPPMGRTYEQYF
>TRBJ2-3|TRBV6-1|NA|NA
TGTGCCAGCGAGGGGTTTAGTGCAGATACGCAGTATTTT
CASEGFSADTQYF
>TRBJ2-5|TRBV24-1|TRBD1|many
TGTGCCACCAGTGATCCTACCGGGACAGGGGGAACGTACCAAGAGACCCAGTACTTC
CATSDPTGTGGTYQETQYF
>TRBJ2-1|TRBV5-1|NA|many
TGTGCCAGCAGCCTGACGGGCAATGAGCAGTTCTTC
CASSLTGNEQFF
>TRBJ2-1|TRBV3-1|NA|many
TGTGCCAGCAGCCAAGAGAACTACTACAATGAGCAGTTCTTC
CASSQENYYNEQFF
>TRBJ2-3|TRBV6-2/TRBV6-3|TRBD2|NA
TGTGCCAGCACCTGGCTAGCGGAAAGCACAGATACGCAGTATTTT
CASTWLAESTDTQYF
>TRBJ2-2|TRBV7-9|TRBD2|few
TGTGCCAGCAGCTCCTCTAGCGGGAGAGGAACCGGGGAGCTGTTTTTT
CASSSSSGRGTGELFF
>TRBJ2-1|TRBV18|NA|many
TGTGCCAGCTCACCGGCCTGGCGGGGCAATGAGCAGTTCTTC
CASSPAWRGNEQFF
>TRBJ1-1|TRBV7-3|NA|many
TGTGCCAGCAGCTTAAGCCAGGGACACACTGAAGCTTTCTTT
CASSLSQGHTEAFF
>TRBJ2-6|TRBV3-1|NA|many
TGTGCCAGCAGCCAAGGTGGGGCCAACGTCCTGACTTTC
CASSQGGANVLTF
>TRBJ2-1|TRBV20-1|NA|few
TGCAGTGCTAGAGATAGGAGACAGCAGTTCTTC
CSARDRRQQFF
>TRBJ2-2|TRBV13|TRBD1|many
TGTGCCAGCAGCTTAGAACGACAGGGAGTTTCCGGGGAGCTGTTTTTT
CASSLERQGVSGELFF
>TRBJ2-1|TRBV28|TRBD2|many
TGTGCCAGCAGTTCCATTAGCGGGAGCTCCTACAATGAGCAGTTCTTC
CASSSISGSSYNEQFF
>TRBJ2-7|TRBV2|NA|many
TGTGCCAGCAGTGGTGGTCCTGGATCAAGCTCCTACGAGCAGTACTTC
CASSGGPGSSSYEQYF
>TRBJ2-7|TRBV28|TRBD2|NA
TGTGCCAGCAGTTCGCCTGGACTAGCGGGAGTGGGTTACGAGCAGTACTTC
CASSSPGLAGVGYEQYF
>TRBJ1-6|TRBV30|NA|NA
TGTGCCTGGCTATGGGCGGACACTATCCACTTT
CAWLWADTIHF